These 6 T cell receptor beta chains were all obtained from the same sample, sequenced in a study of response to subunit inactivated influenza vaccine. TCRdb recomputed calls from the RT-PCR reads with MiXCR, one row per CDR3 protein. The sample includes 650,000 to 800,000 distinct CDR3 sequences, roughly 14% of them seen just once. Sequenced here: PBMCs from blood, sampled around 14 days before vaccination. All receptors come from a man aged 45-65 years who received an inactivated influenza vaccine.

J is TRBJ2-7 and V is TRBV7-2; 11 positions match TRBD1. The CDR3 has 14 amino acids. Germline lookup yields CDR1 SGHTA and CDR2 FQGNSA. After removal of 5 bases from V and 6 bases from J, the junction contained 6 bases not matched to a gene. CDR3: CASSSGQGAVEQYF. The CDR3 coding sequence is TGTGCCAGCAGCAGTGGACAGGGGGCTGTCGAGCAGTACTTC.

There are many counts of this clonotype. The chain couples TRBV6-1 to TRBJ2-2, with TRBD2 matching 7 bases. This CDR3 has 14 amino acids. Germline V gene data show CDR1 as MNHNS and CDR2 as SASEGT. V was pared by 5 bases and J by 5 bases, with 5 bases of the junction left unmatched. The CDR3 reads CASSQGGGTGELFF. The CDR3 DNA sequence: TGTGCCAGCAGTCAAGGCGGGGGAACCGGGGAGCTGTTTTTT.

This chain uses TRBV4-2 with TRBJ2-2; D possibly corresponds to TRBD2 (6 bases). The germline gives CDR1 LGHNA, CDR2 YNFKEQ. Between the trimmed V and J ends, which lost 1 base and 2 bases, there was a span of 8 bases. The CDR3 is 15 amino acids. The CDR3 region has the DNA TGTGCCAGCAGCCAAGCCGGGACTAACACCGGGGAGCTGTTTTTT. It translates to CASSQAGTNTGELFF.

In its sample, this clonotype was seen many times. The J gene is TRBJ1-1, the V gene TRBV12-3 or TRBV12-4; possible D gene TRBD1, 5 bases. Trimming stripped 6 bases from V and 3 bases from J, with 14 bases between. The CDR3 totals 14 residues. CDR3 protein: CASSPQGGDTEAFF. CDR3 coding DNA: TGTGCCAGCAGCCCCCAGGGAGGGGACACTGAAGCTTTCTTT.

This sequence joins TRBV18 and TRBJ2-7, with a possible D match to TRBD1 (6 bases). Germline V CDR1 and CDR2: KGHSH, LQKENI. The CDR3 has 13 residues. V was clipped by 2 bases and J by 4 bases, with 9 bases between them. The chain's CDR3 is CASSPGGLYEQYF. The CDR3 nucleotides read TGTGCCAGCTCACCAGGGGGCCTATACGAGCAGTACTTC.

Ten or more counts support this clonotype. This chain links TRBV15 with TRBJ2-7; TRBD2 agrees at 11 bases. Germline trimming cut 0 bases from V and 4 bases from J; bases unmatched to any gene: 5. From germline, CDR1 is LNHNV and CDR2 YYDKDF (reference sequence). This CDR3 has 16 amino acids. The chain's CDR3 is CATSRDVTSGSYEQYF. CDR3 nucleotides: TGTGCCACCAGCAGAGATGTTACTAGCGGGAGTTACGAGCAGTACTTC.